This T cell receptor beta chain derives from a study of T cell changes during pregnancy in multiple sclerosis. CDR3 length: 19 amino acids. The V segment lost 0 bases and the J segment 3 bases; nucleotides outside the gene matches: 10. CDR1 MNHEY and CDR2 SMNVEV come from the germline V gene (reference sequence). Repertoires were generated with immunoSEQ multiplex PCR, while TCRdb's copy carries only in-frame clones and drops some. The sample consists of approximately 130,000 clones, 96% of them appearing once. The receptor's source is a female donor with multiple sclerosis, enrolled in a pregnancy study. The gene calls are TRBV27 and TRBJ2-3, with TRBD2 identical over 12 bases. This specimen consisted of peripheral blood, obtained after pregnancy. CDR3 protein: CASSLSLSTSGSGTDTQYF. The CDR3, as DNA: TGTGCCAGCAGTTTATCCCTATCGACTAGCGGGAGCGGGACAGATACGCAGTATTTT.